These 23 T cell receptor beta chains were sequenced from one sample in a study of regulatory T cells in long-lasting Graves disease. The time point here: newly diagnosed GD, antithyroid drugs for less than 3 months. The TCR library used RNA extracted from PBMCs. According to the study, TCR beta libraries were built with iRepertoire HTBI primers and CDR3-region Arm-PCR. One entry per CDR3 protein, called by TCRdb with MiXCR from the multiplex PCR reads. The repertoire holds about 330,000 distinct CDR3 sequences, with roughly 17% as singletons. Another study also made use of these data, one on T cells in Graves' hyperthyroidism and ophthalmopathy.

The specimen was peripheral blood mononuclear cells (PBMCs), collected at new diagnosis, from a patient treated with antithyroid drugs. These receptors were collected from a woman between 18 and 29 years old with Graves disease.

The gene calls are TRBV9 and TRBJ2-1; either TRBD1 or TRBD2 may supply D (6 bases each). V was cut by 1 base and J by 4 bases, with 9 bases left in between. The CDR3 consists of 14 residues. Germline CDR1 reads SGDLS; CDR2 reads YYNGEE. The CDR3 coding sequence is TGTGCCAGCAGCGTACGGGGGCTTTACAATGAGCAGTTCTTC. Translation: CASSVRGLYNEQFF.

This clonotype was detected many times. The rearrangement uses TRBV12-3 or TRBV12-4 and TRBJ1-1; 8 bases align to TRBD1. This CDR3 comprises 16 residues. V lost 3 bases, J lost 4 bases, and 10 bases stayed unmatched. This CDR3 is CASSFQGAMFGTEAFF. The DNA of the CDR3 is TGTGCCAGCAGTTTTCAGGGGGCGATGTTTGGCACTGAAGCTTTCTTT.

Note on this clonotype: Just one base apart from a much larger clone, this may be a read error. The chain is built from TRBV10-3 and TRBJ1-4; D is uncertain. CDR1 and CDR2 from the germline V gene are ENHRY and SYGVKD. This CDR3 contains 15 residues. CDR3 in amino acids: CAVSESSGVNEKLFF. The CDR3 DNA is TGTGCCGTCAGTGAGTCGTCGGGAGTTAATGAAAAACTGTTTTTT.

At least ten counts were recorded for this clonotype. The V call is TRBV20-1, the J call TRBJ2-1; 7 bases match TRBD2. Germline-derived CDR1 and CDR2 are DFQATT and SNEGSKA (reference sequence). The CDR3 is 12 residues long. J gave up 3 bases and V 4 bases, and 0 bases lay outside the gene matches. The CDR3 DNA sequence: TGCAGTGCTAAGCGGGGCTACAATGAGCAGTTCTTC. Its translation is CSAKRGYNEQFF.

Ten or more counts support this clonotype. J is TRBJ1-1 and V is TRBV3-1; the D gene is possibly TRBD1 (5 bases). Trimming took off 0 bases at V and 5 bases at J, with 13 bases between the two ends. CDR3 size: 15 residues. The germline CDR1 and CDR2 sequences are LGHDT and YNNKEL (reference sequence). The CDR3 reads CASSQESQGKTEAFF. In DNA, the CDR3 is TGTGCCAGCAGCCAAGAGTCCCAGGGTAAGACTGAAGCTTTCTTT.

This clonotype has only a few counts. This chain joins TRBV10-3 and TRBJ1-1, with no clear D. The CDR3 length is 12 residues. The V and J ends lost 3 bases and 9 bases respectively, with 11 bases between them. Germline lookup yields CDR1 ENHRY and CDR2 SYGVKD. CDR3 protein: CAISERQDQAFF. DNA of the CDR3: TGTGCCATCAGTGAACGGCAGGACCAAGCTTTCTTT.

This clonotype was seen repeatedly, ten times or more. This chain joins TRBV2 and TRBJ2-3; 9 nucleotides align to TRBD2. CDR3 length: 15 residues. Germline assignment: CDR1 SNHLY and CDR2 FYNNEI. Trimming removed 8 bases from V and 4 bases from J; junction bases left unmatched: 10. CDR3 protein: CASVGIAGVSDTQYF. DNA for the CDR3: TGTGCCAGCGTTGGGATAGCGGGGGTGTCAGATACGCAGTATTTT.

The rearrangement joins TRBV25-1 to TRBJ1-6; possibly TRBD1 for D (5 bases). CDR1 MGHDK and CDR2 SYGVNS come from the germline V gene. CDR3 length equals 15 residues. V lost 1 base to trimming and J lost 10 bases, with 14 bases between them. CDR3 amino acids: CASSEWEGRGSPLHF. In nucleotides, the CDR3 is TGTGCCAGCAGTGAATGGGAGGGCCGGGGGTCACCCCTCCACTTT.

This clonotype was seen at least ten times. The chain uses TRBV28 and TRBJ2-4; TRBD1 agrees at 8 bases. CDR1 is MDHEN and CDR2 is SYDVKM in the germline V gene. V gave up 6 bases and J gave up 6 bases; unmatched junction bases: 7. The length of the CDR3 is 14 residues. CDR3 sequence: CASSTRQGRNIQYF. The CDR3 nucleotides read TGTGCCAGCAGCACTCGACAGGGGAGAAACATTCAGTACTTC.

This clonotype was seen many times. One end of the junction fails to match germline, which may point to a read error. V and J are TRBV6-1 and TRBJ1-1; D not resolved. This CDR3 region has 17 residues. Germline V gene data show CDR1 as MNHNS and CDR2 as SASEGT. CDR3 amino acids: CASTLQVTRPGNNEAFF. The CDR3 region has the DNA TGTGCCAGCACTCTTCAAGTAACACGACCGGGGAACAATGAAGCTTTCTTT.

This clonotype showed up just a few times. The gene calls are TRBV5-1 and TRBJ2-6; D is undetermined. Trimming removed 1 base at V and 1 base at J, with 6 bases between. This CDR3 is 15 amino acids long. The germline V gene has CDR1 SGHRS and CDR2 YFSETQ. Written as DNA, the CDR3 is TGCGCCAGCAGCTTGTCATTTTCTGGGGCCAACGTCCTGACTTTC. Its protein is CASSLSFSGANVLTF.

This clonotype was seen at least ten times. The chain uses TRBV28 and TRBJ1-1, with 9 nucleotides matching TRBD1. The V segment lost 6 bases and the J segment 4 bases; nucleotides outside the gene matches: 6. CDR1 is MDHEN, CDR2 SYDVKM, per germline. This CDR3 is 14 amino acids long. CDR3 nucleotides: TGTGCCAGCAGGCCCGGGACAGGGTTCACTGAAGCTTTCTTT. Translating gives CASRPGTGFTEAFF.

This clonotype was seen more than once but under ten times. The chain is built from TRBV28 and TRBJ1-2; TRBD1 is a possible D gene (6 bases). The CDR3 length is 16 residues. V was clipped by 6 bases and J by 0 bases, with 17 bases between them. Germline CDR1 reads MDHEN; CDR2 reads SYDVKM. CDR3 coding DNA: TGTGCCAGCAGCTCGCCCCTGGGGGGCTCTAACTATGGCTACACCTTC. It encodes CASSSPLGGSNYGYTF.

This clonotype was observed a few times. CDR3 in amino acids: CSGNARGDTEAFF. The DNA for the CDR3 is TGCAGCGGGAACGCTAGGGGGGACACTGAAGCTTTCTTT. This chain links TRBV29-1 with TRBJ1-1, with a tentative D call TRBD1 (6 bases). This CDR3 has 13 residues. Germline V gives CDR1 SQVTM, CDR2 ANQGSEA. V dropped 7 bases and J dropped 3 bases, with 15 bases sitting between them.

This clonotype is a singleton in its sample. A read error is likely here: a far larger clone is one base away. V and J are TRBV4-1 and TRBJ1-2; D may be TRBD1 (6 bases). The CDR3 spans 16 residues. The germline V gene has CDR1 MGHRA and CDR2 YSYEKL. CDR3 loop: CASSQGHAGANYGYTF. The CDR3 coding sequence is TGTGCCAGCAGCCAAGGGCATGCAGGGGCGAACTATGGCTACACCTTC.

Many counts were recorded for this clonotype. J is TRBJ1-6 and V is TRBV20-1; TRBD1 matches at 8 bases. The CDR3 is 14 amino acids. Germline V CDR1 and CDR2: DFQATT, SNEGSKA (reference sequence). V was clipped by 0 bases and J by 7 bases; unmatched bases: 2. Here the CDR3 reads CSAREDRENSPLHF. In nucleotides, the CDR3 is TGCAGTGCTAGAGAGGACAGGGAGAATTCACCCCTCCACTTT.

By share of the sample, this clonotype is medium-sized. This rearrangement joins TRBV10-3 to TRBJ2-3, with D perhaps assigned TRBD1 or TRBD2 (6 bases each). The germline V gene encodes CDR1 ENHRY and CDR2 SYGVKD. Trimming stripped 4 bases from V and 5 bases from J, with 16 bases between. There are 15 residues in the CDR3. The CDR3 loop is CAISGKQGGGDTQYF. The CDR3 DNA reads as TGTGCCATCAGTGGGAAACAGGGAGGCGGAGATACGCAGTATTTT.

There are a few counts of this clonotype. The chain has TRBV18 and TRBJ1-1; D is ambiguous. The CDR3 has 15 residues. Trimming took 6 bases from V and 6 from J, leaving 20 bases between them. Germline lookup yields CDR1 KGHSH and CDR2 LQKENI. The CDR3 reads CASSLRRENWSEAFF. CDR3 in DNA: TGTGCCAGCTCCCTGCGGCGGGAAAATTGGTCTGAAGCTTTCTTT.

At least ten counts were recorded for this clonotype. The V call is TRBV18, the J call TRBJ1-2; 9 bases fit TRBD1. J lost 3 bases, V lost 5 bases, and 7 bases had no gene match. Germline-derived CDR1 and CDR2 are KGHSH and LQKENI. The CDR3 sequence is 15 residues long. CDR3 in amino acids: CASSTGQGRDYGYTF. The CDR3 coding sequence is TGTGCCAGCTCAACTGGACAGGGGAGAGACTATGGCTACACCTTC.

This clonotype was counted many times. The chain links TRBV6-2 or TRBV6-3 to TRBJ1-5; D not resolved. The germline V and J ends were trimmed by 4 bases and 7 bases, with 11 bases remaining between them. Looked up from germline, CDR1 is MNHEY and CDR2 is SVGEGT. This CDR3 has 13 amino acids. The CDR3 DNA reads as TGTGCCAGCAGTTGGGGTGAAAAGCAGCCCCAGCATTTT. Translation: CASSWGEKQPQHF.

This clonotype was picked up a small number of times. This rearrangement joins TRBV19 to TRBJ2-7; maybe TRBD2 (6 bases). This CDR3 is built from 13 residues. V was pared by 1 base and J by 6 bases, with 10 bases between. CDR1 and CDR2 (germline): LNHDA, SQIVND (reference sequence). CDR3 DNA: TGTGCCAGTAGTATAGGGAGGGATCGCGAGCAGTACTTC. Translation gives CASSIGRDREQYF.

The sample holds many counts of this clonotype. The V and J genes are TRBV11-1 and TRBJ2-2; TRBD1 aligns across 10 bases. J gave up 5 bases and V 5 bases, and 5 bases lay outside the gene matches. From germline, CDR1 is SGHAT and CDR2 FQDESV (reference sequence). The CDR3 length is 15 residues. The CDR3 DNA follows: TGTGCCAGCAGCCCGCGGACAGGGGGAACCGGGGAGCTGTTTTTT. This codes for CASSPRTGGTGELFF.

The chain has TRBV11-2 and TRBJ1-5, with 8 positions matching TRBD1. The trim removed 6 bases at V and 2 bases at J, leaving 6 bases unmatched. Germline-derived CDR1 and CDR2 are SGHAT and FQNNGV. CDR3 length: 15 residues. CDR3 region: CASSQTGAGNQPQHF. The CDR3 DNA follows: TGTGCCAGCAGTCAGACAGGGGCGGGCAATCAGCCCCAGCATTTT.